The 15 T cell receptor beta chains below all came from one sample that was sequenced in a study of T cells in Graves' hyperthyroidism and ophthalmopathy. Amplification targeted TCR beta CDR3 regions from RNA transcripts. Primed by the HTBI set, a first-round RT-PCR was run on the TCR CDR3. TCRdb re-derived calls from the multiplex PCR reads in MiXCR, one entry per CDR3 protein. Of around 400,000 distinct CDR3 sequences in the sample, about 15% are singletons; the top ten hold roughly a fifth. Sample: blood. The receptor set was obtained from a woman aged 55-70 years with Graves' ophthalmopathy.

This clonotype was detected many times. Here the CDR3 reads CASTGQQTDTQYF. DNA of the CDR3: TGTGCCAGCACCGGACAGCAGACAGATACGCAGTATTTT. The chain combines TRBV2 with TRBJ2-3, with D tentatively TRBD1 (6 bases). The CDR3 consists of 13 residues. The V gene lost 7 bases and the J gene lost 3 bases, with 11 bases spanning the gap. Germline V gives CDR1 SNHLY, CDR2 FYNNEI.

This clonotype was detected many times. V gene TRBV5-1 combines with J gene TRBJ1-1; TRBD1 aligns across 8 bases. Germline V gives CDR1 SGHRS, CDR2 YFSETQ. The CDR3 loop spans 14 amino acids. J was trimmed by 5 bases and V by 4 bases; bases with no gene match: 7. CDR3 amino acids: CASSTQGERTEAFF. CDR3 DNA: TGCGCCAGCAGCACACAGGGGGAGAGGACTGAAGCTTTCTTT.

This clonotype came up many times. CDR3 sequence reads: CSAGDLNGSLSYEQYF. For the CDR3, the DNA is TGCAGTGCTGGGGACCTGAACGGGAGTTTGTCCTACGAGCAGTACTTC. The J gene is TRBJ2-7, the V gene TRBV20-1; D possibly corresponds to TRBD2 (6 bases). V was shortened by 5 bases and J by 1 base, with 21 bases between the two germline ends. This CDR3 spans 16 amino acids. The germline gives CDR1 DFQATT, CDR2 SNEGSKA (reference sequence).

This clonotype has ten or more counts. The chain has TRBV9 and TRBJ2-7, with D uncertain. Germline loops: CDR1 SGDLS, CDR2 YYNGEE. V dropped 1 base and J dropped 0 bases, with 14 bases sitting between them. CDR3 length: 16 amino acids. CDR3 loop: CASSVTDTFFSYEQYF. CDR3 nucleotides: TGTGCCAGCAGCGTAACCGACACATTCTTCTCCTACGAGCAGTACTTC.

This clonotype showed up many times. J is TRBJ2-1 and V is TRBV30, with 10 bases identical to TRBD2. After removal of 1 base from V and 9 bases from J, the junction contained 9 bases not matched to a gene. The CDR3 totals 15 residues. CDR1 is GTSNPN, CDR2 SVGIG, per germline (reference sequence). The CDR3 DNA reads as TGTGCCTGGAGTGGAGGTCTAGCGGGAGCAGTTGAGCAGTTCTTC. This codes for CAWSGGLAGAVEQFF. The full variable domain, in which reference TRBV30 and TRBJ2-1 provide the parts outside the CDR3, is SQTIHQWPATLVQPVGSPLSLECTVEGTSNPNLYWYRQAAGRGLQLLFYSVGIGQISSEVPQNLSASRPQDRQFILSSKKLLLSDSGFYLCAWSGGLAGAVEQFFGPGTRLTVL.

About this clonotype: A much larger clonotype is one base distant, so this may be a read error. CDR3 sequence reads: CASSLSGLKDYGQYF. The CDR3 region has the DNA TGTGCCAGCAGTTTAAGCGGGCTTAAGGACTACGGGCAGTACTTC. This rearrangement joins TRBV28 to TRBJ2-7, with TRBD2 as a possible D gene (6 bases). The CDR3 sequence is 15 residues long. Germline V gives CDR1 MDHEN, CDR2 SYDVKM.

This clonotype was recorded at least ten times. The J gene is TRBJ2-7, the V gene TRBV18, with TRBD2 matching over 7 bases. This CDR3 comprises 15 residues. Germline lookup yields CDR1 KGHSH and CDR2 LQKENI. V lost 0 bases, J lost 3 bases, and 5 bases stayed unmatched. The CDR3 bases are TGTGCCAGCTCACCACCGCTAGCGGATTACTACGAGCAGTACTTC. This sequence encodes CASSPPLADYYEQYF.

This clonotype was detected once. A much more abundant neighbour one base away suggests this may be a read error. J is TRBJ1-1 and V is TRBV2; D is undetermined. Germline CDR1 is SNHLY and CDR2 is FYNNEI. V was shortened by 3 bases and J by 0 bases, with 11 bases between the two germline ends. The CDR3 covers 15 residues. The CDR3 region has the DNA TGTGCCAGCAGTGATAAAGGCCTCATGAACACTGAAGCTTTCTTT. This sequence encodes CASSDKGLMNTEAFF.

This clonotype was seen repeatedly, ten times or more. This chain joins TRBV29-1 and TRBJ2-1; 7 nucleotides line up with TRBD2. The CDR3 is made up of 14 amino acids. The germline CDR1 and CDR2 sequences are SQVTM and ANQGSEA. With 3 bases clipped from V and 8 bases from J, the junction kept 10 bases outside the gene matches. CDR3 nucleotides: TGCAGCGTTGAGTTGGCCCGCGGGGGTGATGAGCAGTTCTTC. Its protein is CSVELARGGDEQFF.

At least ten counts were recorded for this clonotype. The DNA of the CDR3 is TGTGCCAGCAGTTTATACAGGGACGCCGGGGAGCTGTTTTTT. Encoded protein: CASSLYRDAGELFF. The rearrangement joins TRBV28 to TRBJ2-2; D possibly corresponds to TRBD1 (6 bases). From germline, CDR1 is MDHEN and CDR2 SYDVKM. The CDR3 consists of 14 residues. The V end was cut by 1 base, the J end by 6 bases, with 9 bases between.

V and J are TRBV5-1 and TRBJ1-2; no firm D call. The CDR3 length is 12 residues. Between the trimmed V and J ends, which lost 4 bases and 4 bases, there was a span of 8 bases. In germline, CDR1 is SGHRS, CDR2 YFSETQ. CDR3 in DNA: TGCGCCAGCAGCAGTACTAGCTATGGCTACACCTTC. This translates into CASSSTSYGYTF.

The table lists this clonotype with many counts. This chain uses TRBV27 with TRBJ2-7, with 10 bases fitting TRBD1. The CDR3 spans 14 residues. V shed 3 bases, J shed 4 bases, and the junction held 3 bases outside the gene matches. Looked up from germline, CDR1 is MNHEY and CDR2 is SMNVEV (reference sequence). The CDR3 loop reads CASSFWGQGYEQYF. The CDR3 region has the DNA TGTGCCAGCAGTTTTTGGGGACAGGGGTACGAGCAGTACTTC.

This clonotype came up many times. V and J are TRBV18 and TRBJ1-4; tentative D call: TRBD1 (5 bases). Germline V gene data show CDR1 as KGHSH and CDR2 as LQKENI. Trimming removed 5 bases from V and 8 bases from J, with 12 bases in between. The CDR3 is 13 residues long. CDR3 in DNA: TGTGCCAGCTCAGAGGGGCAGCGGGAAAAACTGTTTTTT. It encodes CASSEGQREKLFF.

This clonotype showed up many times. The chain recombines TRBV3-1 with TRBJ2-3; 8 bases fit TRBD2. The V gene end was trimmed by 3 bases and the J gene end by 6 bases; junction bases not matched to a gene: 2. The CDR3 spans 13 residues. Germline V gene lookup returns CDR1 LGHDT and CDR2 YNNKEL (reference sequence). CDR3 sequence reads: CASSQTSADTQYF. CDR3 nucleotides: TGTGCCAGCAGCCAGACTAGCGCCGATACGCAGTATTTT.

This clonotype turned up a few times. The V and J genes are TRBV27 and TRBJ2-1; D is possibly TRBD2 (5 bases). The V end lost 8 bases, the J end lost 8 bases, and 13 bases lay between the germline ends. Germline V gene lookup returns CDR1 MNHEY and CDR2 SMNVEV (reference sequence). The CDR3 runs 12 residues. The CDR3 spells CASLGGRHEQFF. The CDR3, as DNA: TGTGCCAGCCTAGGCGGGCGGCATGAGCAGTTCTTC.